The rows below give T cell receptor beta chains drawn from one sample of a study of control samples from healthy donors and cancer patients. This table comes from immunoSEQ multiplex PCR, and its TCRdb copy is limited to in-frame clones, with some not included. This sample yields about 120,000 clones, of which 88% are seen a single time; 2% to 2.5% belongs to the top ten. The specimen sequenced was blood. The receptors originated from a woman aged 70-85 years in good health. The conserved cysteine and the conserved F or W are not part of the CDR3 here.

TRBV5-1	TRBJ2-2	ASSPGLAGASTGELF
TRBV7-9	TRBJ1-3	ASSPSDRGGNTIY
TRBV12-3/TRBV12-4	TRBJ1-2	ASSRGPGYT
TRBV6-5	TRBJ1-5	ASSYSGTGGQPQH
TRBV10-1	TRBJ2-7	ASSESEGTLSYEQY
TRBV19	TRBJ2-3	ATGTSGGTDTQY
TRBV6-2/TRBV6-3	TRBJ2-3	ASSLLYKVGTDTQY
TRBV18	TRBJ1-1	ASSPPEGYGTEAF
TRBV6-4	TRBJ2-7	ASSVPGQGAHEQY
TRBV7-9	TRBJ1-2	ASTSMENIYGYT
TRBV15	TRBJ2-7	ATSRGGTAYEQY
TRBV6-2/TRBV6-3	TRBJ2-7	ASSRSRDFSYEQY
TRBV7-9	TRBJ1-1	ASSLEGKGGTEAF
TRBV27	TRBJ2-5	ASSKDTSMTQY
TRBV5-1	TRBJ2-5	ASSLTVGQETQY
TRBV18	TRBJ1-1	ASSPGAENTEAF
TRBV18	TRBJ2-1	ASSQSQGALNEQF
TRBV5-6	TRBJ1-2	ASSQRRVTNYGYT
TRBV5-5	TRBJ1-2	ASSAWTGQGVWGYT
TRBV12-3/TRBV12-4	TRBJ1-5	ASSLAGDQPQH
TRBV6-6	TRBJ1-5	ASSGTGGINQPQH
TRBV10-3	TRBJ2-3	AISESGVDTQY
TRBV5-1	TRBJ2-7	ASSKTGTGIYEQY
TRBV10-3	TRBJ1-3	AISEGGNTIY
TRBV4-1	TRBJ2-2	ASSQDLSHPNTGELF
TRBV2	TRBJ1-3	ASRMTGEGHTIY
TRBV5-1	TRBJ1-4	ASSPGGYNEKLF
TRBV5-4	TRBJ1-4	ASHPGTNEKLF
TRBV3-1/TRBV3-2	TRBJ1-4	ASSRSGDGTNEKLF
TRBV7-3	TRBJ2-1	ASSLGSGNEQF
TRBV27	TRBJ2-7	ASSGGPTYEQY
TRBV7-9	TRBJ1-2	ASSLGGQDYGYT
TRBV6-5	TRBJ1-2	ATGFGVSGYT
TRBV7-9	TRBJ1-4	ASSSGSVEKLF
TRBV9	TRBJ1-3	ASSVDRSGNTIY
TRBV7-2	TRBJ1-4	ASSTRTDEKLF
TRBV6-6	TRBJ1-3	ASNVQESGNTIY
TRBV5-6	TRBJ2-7	ASSPTGFYEQY